The 9 T cell receptor beta chains reported below all come from one sample, sequenced in a study of high-grade serous ovarian cancer treatment subgroups. The method was immunoSEQ multiplex PCR; TCRdb's version includes in-frame clones alone and lacks a portion of them. The table records some 27,000 clones, around 84% of them present only once. Tumor samples were taken before definitive surgery or chemotherapy. Sequenced: tumor tissue. These receptors were obtained from a human donor with high-grade serous ovarian cancer.

This chain links TRBV5-1 with TRBJ2-4; weak D call: TRBD2 (5 bases). The CDR3 contains 15 residues. Trimming removed 1 base at V and 8 bases at J, with 16 bases between. Per the germline V gene, CDR1 is SGHRS and CDR2 is YFSETQ. CDR3 sequence: CASSLRSGMGDIQYF. CDR3 bases: TGCGCCAGCAGCTTGCGGTCTGGGATGGGAGACATTCAGTACTTC. The full variable domain, rest sourced from reference TRBV5-1 and TRBJ2-4, is KAGVTQTPRYLIKTRGQQVTLSCSPISGHRSVSWYQQTPGQGLQFLFEYFSETQRNKGNFPGRFSGRQFSNSRSEMNVSTLELGDSALYLCASSLRSGMGDIQYFGAGTRLSVL.

The J gene is TRBJ2-3, the V gene TRBV29-1, with 10 positions matching TRBD2. The CDR3 is 14 amino acids. The ends lost 1 base at V and 6 bases at J; junction bases unmatched: 4. Germline V gene sequence: CDR1 SQVTM, CDR2 ANQGSEA. The CDR3 is CSVEGLAGADTQYF. The CDR3 DNA follows: TGCAGCGTTGAAGGGCTAGCGGGAGCGGATACGCAGTATTTT.

J is TRBJ1-6 and V is TRBV5-6, with TRBD1 as a possible D gene (5 bases). The germline gives CDR1 SGHDT, CDR2 YYEEEE. V was clipped by 0 bases and J by 5 bases, with 9 bases between them. The CDR3 length is 15 residues. CDR3: CASSLGGRHNSPLHF. The DNA for the CDR3 is TGTGCCAGCAGCTTGGGGGGACGCCATAATTCACCCCTCCACTTT.

This clone was counted only a few times. The rearrangement uses TRBV27 and TRBJ1-1, with a possible D match to TRBD1 (5 bases). The germline CDR1 and CDR2 sequences are MNHEY and SMNVEV (reference sequence). The V and J ends lost 3 bases and 5 bases respectively, with 10 bases between them. The CDR3 length is 13 residues. The CDR3 protein is CASSLEGWTEAFF. The CDR3 DNA is TGTGCCAGCAGTTTGGAGGGGTGGACTGAAGCTTTCTTT.

The chain combines TRBV10-1 with TRBJ2-7; perhaps TRBD2 as D (5 bases). The length of the CDR3 is 14 residues. Germline V gene data show CDR1 as WNHNN and CDR2 as SYGVQD (reference sequence). Trimming shortened V by 5 bases and J by 4 bases, and 15 bases separated the two germline ends. The DNA of the CDR3 is TGCGCCAGCAGTCCAGGACTTTCCTTTTACGAGCAGTACTTC. This encodes CASSPGLSFYEQYF.

The rearrangement links TRBV4-1 to TRBJ2-7; TRBD1 matches 7 bases. V lost 0 bases to trimming and J lost 0 bases; unmatched junction nucleotides: 2. CDR3 length equals 15 residues. In germline, CDR1 is MGHRA, CDR2 YSYEKL. The CDR3 spells CASSQEWDSSYEQYF. For the CDR3, the DNA is TGCGCCAGCAGCCAAGAATGGGACAGCTCCTACGAGCAGTACTTC.

The J gene is TRBJ1-2, the V gene TRBV28, with no clear D. V was clipped by 7 bases and J by 4 bases, with 16 bases between them. There are 14 residues in the CDR3. Per the germline V gene, CDR1 is MDHEN and CDR2 is SYDVKM. DNA for the CDR3: TGTGCCAGCACCAAAGGCGGGGTCGGCTATGGCTACACCTTC. It translates to CASTKGGVGYGYTF.

The chain links TRBV19 to TRBJ1-5; TRBD1 matches 7 bases. The CDR3 has 15 residues. V lost 6 bases to trimming and J lost 6 bases; unmatched junction nucleotides: 11. Germline V CDR1 and CDR2: LNHDA, SQIVND (reference sequence). The CDR3 region has the DNA TGTGCCAGTAGCAGGGGGACCGCGAAGGGTCAGCCCCAGCATTTT. This codes for CASSRGTAKGQPQHF.

V and J are TRBV6-5 and TRBJ2-5; 8 bases are shared with TRBD1. The DNA end lines up better with TRBJ2-7; the J call may be wrong. Germline CDR1 is MNHEY and CDR2 is SVGAGI. The CDR3 contains 13 residues. CDR3 residues: CASSRTGSHEQYF. The CDR3 nucleotides are TGTGCCAGCAGCCGGACAGGGTCCCACGAGCAGTACTTC.